The 18 T cell receptor beta chains below were found in one sample sequenced in a study of cytomegalovirus exposure and HLA in healthy donors. Use of 60 Vbeta and 13 Jbeta primers characterized the PCR. Sequencing was performed with immunoSEQ multiplex PCR; in TCRdb, only in-frame clones are kept and a portion is missing. The repertoire holds fewer than 300,000 clones, with approximately 80% as singletons. Material: PBMCs. These receptors were collected from a girl aged 2 to 10 in good health and CMV-seronegative.

V and J are TRBV9 and TRBJ2-3; D is uncertain. V lost 0 bases and J lost 4, with 9 bases in between. Germline lookup yields CDR1 SGDLS and CDR2 YYNGEE. There are 14 residues in the CDR3. CDR3 protein: CASSVESRADTQYF. The CDR3 DNA reads TGTGCCAGCAGCGTAGAGTCTCGGGCAGATACGCAGTATTTT. Using reference TRBV9 and TRBJ2-3 for the parts outside the CDR3, the full variable domain is DSGVTQTPKHLITATGQRVTLRCSPRSGDLSVYWYQQSLDQGLQFLIQYYNGEERAKGNILERFSAQQFPDLHSELNLSSLELGDSALYFCASSVESRADTQYFGPGTRLTVL.

This chain uses TRBV27 with TRBJ2-7; D may be TRBD2 (7 bases). Germline CDR1 and CDR2: MNHEY and SMNVEV (reference sequence). This CDR3 is 15 amino acids long. Trimming shortened V by 1 base and J by 0 bases, and 10 bases separated the two germline ends. CDR3 in DNA: TGTGCCAGCAGTTTATTGGGGGGGCCCTCCTACGAGCAGTACTTC. It encodes CASSLLGGPSYEQYF.

The chain couples TRBV5-1 to TRBJ1-2; 7 bases are a match to TRBD1. The CDR3 runs 16 residues. Looked up from germline, CDR1 is SGHRS and CDR2 is YFSETQ. The V and J ends lost 0 bases and 4 bases, in that order; junction bases with no gene match: 9. CDR3 nucleotides: TGCGCCAGCAGCTTGGGGCCGGGACAGACGATCTATGGCTACACCTTC. It is translated as CASSLGPGQTIYGYTF.

This rearrangement joins TRBV5-1 to TRBJ2-1; 10 nucleotides line up with TRBD2. The CDR3 sequence is 16 residues long. V lost 4 bases, J lost 4 bases, and 8 bases stayed unmatched. Per germline, CDR1 SGHRS and CDR2 YFSETQ. The CDR3 bases are TGCGCCAGCAGCCCGATGACTAGCGGGTCATACAATGAGCAGTTCTTC. It yields the protein CASSPMTSGSYNEQFF.

V is TRBV6-5 and J is TRBJ1-1; TRBD1 might be the D (5 bases). CDR3 length: 15 residues. Germline CDR1 MNHEY, CDR2 SVGAGI. Trimming took 6 bases from V and 0 from J, leaving 14 bases between them. CDR3 amino acids: CASRRTDSLNTEAFF. CDR3 coding DNA: TGTGCCAGCAGACGAACCGACAGTCTGAACACTGAAGCTTTCTTT.

With respect to this clone: Different DNA sequences within this sample yield the same CDR3. The chain recombines TRBV2 with TRBJ2-2; 8 bases are shared with TRBD2. The V gene's germline CDR1 is SNHLY and CDR2 FYNNEI. The CDR3 extends over 17 amino acids. V was pared by 4 bases and J by 6 bases, with 13 bases of the junction left unmatched. CDR3 protein: CASSGEREHTVSGELFF. Written as DNA, the CDR3 is TGTGCCAGCAGTGGAGAGCGGGAGCATACCGTTTCCGGGGAGCTGTTTTTT.

The J gene is TRBJ2-5, the V gene TRBV29-1; 8 bases line up with TRBD1. The J call may be mistaken, given a closer DNA end match to TRBJ2-7. The CDR3 is 14 amino acids. The germline V gene has CDR1 SQVTM and CDR2 ANQGSEA. The CDR3 loop reads CSVEIRGRDYEQYF. For the CDR3, the DNA is TGCAGCGTTGAGATCAGGGGGCGCGACTACGAGCAGTACTTC.

The chain couples TRBV19 to TRBJ1-2; no firm D call. V was pared by 3 bases and J by 2 bases, with 10 bases between. This CDR3 has 14 amino acids. The germline CDR1 and CDR2 sequences are LNHDA and SQIVND (reference sequence). The CDR3 loop reads CASSMAGPNYGYTF. CDR3 nucleotides: TGTGCCAGTAGTATGGCAGGCCCCAACTATGGCTACACCTTC.

This chain connects TRBV5-4 to TRBJ1-1; TRBD1 might be the D (5 bases). The CDR3 extends over 12 amino acids. Germline V CDR1 and CDR2: SGHNT, YYREEE (reference sequence). Trimming shortened V by 0 bases and J by 9 bases, and 9 bases separated the two germline ends. In DNA form, the CDR3 reads TGTGCCAGCAGCTTGGCCGGGGGAAAAGCTTTCTTT. Translated, it gives CASSLAGGKAFF.

V gene TRBV9 combines with J gene TRBJ1-2; maybe TRBD1 (5 bases). Between the trimmed V and J ends, which lost 5 bases and 7 bases, there was a span of 18 bases. The CDR3 has 14 amino acids. In germline, CDR1 is SGDLS, CDR2 YYNGEE. CDR3 protein: CASRALRGGGGYTF. In DNA form, the CDR3 reads TGTGCCAGCAGAGCATTACGGGGGGGAGGTGGCTACACCTTC. The entire variable domain, with the rest obtained from reference TRBV9 and TRBJ1-2, is as follows: DSGVTQTPKHLITATGQRVTLRCSPRSGDLSVYWYQQSLDQGLQFLIQYYNGEERAKGNILERFSAQQFPDLHSELNLSSLELGDSALYFCASRALRGGGGYTFGSGTRLTVV.

This clone was counted a few times. V gene TRBV2 combines with J gene TRBJ1-1; D may be TRBD1 (6 bases). The CDR3 covers 14 residues. Trimming stripped 3 bases from V and 5 bases from J, with 13 bases between. Germline V CDR1 and CDR2: SNHLY, FYNNEI. The CDR3 sequence is CASSETGRWTEAFF. In DNA form, the CDR3 reads TGTGCCAGCAGTGAGACAGGACGTTGGACTGAAGCTTTCTTT.

The gene calls are TRBV6-6 and TRBJ2-4; TRBD1 matches at 7 bases. The CDR3 runs 12 residues. The germline gives CDR1 MNHNY, CDR2 SVGAGI (reference sequence). With 6 bases clipped from V and 8 bases from J, the junction kept 4 bases outside the gene matches. CDR3 DNA: TGTGCCAGCAGAGGGGGCCTAGACATTCAGTACTTC. Its translation is CASRGGLDIQYF.

The chain combines TRBV5-4 with TRBJ2-7; D uncertain. V was clipped by 4 bases and J by 7 bases, with 15 bases between them. The germline V gene encodes CDR1 SGHNT and CDR2 YYREEE (reference sequence). There are 13 residues in the CDR3. This CDR3 is CASSPEAPREQYF. In DNA, the CDR3 is TGTGCCAGCAGCCCCGAGGCCCCTCGAGAGCAGTACTTC.

The chain has TRBV30 and TRBJ2-5, with D perhaps matching TRBD1 (5 bases). The CDR3 has 13 amino acids. Germline CDR1 GTSNPN, CDR2 SVGIG (reference sequence). V was shortened by 2 bases and J by 3 bases, with 10 bases between the two germline ends. The chain's CDR3 is CAWSRGEKETQYF. Written as DNA, the CDR3 is TGTGCCTGGAGTAGGGGCGAGAAAGAGACCCAGTACTTC.

The genes are TRBV7-8 and TRBJ1-6; possibly TRBD1 for D (6 bases). CDR3 length: 15 residues. Trimming took off 2 bases at V and 5 bases at J, with 10 bases between the two ends. CDR1 is SGHVS, CDR2 FQNEAQ, per germline. CDR3 nucleotides: TGTGCCAGCAGCTTACAACAGGGCCATAATTCACCCCTCCACTTT. Residues: CASSLQQGHNSPLHF.

The chain combines TRBV5-1 with TRBJ2-2; 10 nucleotides match TRBD2. Germline V lookup: CDR1 SGHRS, CDR2 YFSETQ. The trim removed 1 base at V and 0 bases at J, leaving 6 bases unmatched. The CDR3 sequence is 18 residues long. CDR3 in DNA: TGCGCCAGCAGCTTGTTCCTAGCGGGGGCATCGAACACCGGGGAGCTGTTTTTT. Its translation is CASSLFLAGASNTGELFF.

This chain links TRBV6-5 with TRBJ1-2; tentatively, D is TRBD1 (6 bases). CDR1 and CDR2 from the germline V gene are MNHEY and SVGAGI. The CDR3 totals 15 residues. With 3 bases removed from V and 5 bases from J, the gap between germline ends came to 16 bases. In nucleotides, the CDR3 is TGTGCCAGCAGTTATTCGACAGGCGGCTCGTATGGCTACACCTTC. This translates into CASSYSTGGSYGYTF.

This clone was seen just once. The J gene is TRBJ2-3, the V gene TRBV9, with D possibly matching TRBD1 (6 bases). Between the trimmed V and J ends, which lost 1 base and 6 bases, there was a span of 15 bases. Germline V lookup: CDR1 SGDLS, CDR2 YYNGEE. There are 15 residues in the CDR3. CDR3 bases: TGTGCCAGCAGCGTATTGGAACAGGGTGGGGATACGCAGTATTTT. The encoded protein is CASSVLEQGGDTQYF.